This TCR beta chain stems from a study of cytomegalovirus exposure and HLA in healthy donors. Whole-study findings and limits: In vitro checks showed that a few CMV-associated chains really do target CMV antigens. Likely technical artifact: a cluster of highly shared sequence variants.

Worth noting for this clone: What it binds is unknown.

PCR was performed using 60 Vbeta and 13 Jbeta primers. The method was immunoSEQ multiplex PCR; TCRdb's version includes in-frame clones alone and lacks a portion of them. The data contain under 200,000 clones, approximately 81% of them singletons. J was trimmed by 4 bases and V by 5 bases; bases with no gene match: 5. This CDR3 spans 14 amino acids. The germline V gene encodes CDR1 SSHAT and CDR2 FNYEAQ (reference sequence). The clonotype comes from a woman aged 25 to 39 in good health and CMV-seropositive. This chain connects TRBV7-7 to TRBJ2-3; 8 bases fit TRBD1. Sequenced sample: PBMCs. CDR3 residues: CASSLETGADTQYF. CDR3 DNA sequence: TGTGCCAGCAGCCTCGAGACAGGGGCAGATACGCAGTATTTT.